Listed below are T cell receptor beta chains from one sample, sequenced in a study of shared T cell receptors in the human thymus. This table comes from immunoSEQ multiplex PCR, and its TCRdb copy is limited to in-frame clones, with some not included. The profile covers hundreds of thousands of clones, with just under 95% appearing a single time and 0.02% taken by the ten largest. What was sequenced was thymocytes. These receptors all stem from a human donor. Both conserved end residues are part of each CDR3. The D gene is left open where the match is weak. Some rows have no size entry. The others give once, few or many, or a class for an expanded clone.

V	D	size	J	CDR3	DNA
TRBV4-2	-	-	TRBJ2-3	CASSQVGHLVPADTQYF	TGTGCCAGCAGCCAAGTTGGACACCTCGTCCCTGCAGATACGCAGTATTTT
TRBV9	-	-	TRBJ1-1	CASTSGTGRVRAFF	TGTGCCAGCACCTCTGGAACAGGGAGGGTGAGAGCTTTCTTT
TRBV7-9	-	-	TRBJ1-5	CASSRGPLSNQPQHF	TGTGCCAGCAGCCGTGGACCTCTTAGCAATCAGCCCCAGCATTTT
TRBV10-3	TRBD1	-	TRBJ1-2	CAISDDRGNYTF	TGTGCCATCAGTGACGACAGGGGAAACTACACCTTC
TRBV7-8	TRBD2	-	TRBJ2-7	CASSLGGIPSGSYEQYF	TGTGCCAGCAGCTTAGGGGGGATTCCTAGCGGCTCCTACGAGCAGTACTTC
TRBV6-1	-	-	TRBJ1-1	CASSEYRANTEAFF	TGTGCCAGCAGTGAATACAGGGCGAACACTGAAGCTTTCTTT
TRBV9	-	-	TRBJ2-2	CASRSPNTGELFF	TGTGCCAGCAGGTCGCCGAACACCGGGGAGCTGTTTTTT
TRBV4-2	TRBD2	-	TRBJ2-2	CATQGALAGEAGELFF	TGTGCCACCCAGGGGGCCCTAGCGGGAGAGGCCGGGGAGCTGTTTTTT
TRBV10-2	TRBD2	-	TRBJ2-5	CASTLVWEGQETQYF	TGCGCCAGCACTTTAGTTTGGGAGGGTCAAGAGACCCAGTACTTC
TRBV14	-	-	TRBJ1-1	CASSQDKGRNTEAFF	TGTGCCAGCAGCCAAGATAAGGGAAGGAACACTGAAGCTTTCTTT
TRBV5-4	-	-	TRBJ1-2	CASSLRGGSLYPSRGYTF	TGTGCCAGCAGCTTGAGGGGGGGGAGCCTCTATCCTTCTCGTGGCTACACCTTC
TRBV25-1	-	-	TRBJ1-2	CASSEDPWAGRDGYTF	TGTGCCAGCAGTGAGGACCCCTGGGCAGGACGGGATGGCTACACCTTC
TRBV7-8	TRBD1	once	TRBJ1-5	CASSLARTGSNQPQHF	TGTGCCAGCAGCTTAGCGAGGACAGGGAGCAATCAGCCCCAGCATTTT
TRBV5-1	TRBD1	-	TRBJ1-1	CASSTDRGTTEAFF	TGCGCCAGCAGCACCGACAGGGGGACCACTGAAGCTTTCTTT
TRBV11-2	TRBD1	once	TRBJ2-7	CASTEWDRGHFEQYF	TGTGCCAGCACCGAATGGGACAGGGGGCATTTCGAGCAGTACTTC
TRBV7-9	TRBD2	-	TRBJ2-7	CASSLGTSGRWSYEQYF	TGTGCCAGCAGCTTAGGGACTAGCGGGAGGTGGTCCTACGAGCAGTACTTC
TRBV10-2	-	once	TRBJ2-3	CASTRTLRTDTQYF	TGCGCCAGCACAAGAACCCTCCGGACAGATACGCAGTATTTT
TRBV5-1	TRBD1	-	TRBJ2-7	CASSTGQVYEQYF	TGCGCCAGCAGCACGGGACAGGTTTACGAGCAGTACTTC
TRBV7-9	-	once	TRBJ2-2	CASSEAVGGTGELFF	TGTGCCAGCAGCGAAGCGGTAGGGGGCACCGGGGAGCTGTTTTTT
TRBV14	TRBD1	-	TRBJ2-1	CASSQDRTGPSPYNEQFF	TGTGCCAGCAGCCAAGATAGGACAGGGCCCTCTCCCTACAATGAGCAGTTCTTC
TRBV9	-	-	TRBJ2-1	CASSAAPTSMDEQFF	TGTGCCAGCAGCGCAGCACCCACGTCGATGGATGAGCAGTTCTTC
TRBV15	TRBD1	-	TRBJ2-5	CATSPPDRQEETQYF	TGTGCCACCAGCCCCCCGGACAGGCAGGAAGAGACCCAGTACTTC
TRBV7-9	-	-	TRBJ2-7	CASSGGTDYEQYF	TGTGCCAGCAGCGGAGGGACAGATTACGAGCAGTACTTC
TRBV10-3	TRBD1	-	TRBJ2-2	CAISEHDWTGVTGELFF	TGTGCCATCAGTGAGCACGACTGGACAGGGGTGACCGGGGAGCTGTTTTTT
TRBV14	-	-	TRBJ1-1	CASSQYRDREAFF	TGTGCCAGCAGCCAATACCGGGACCGTGAGGCTTTCTTT
TRBV4-2	TRBD2	-	TRBJ2-3	CASSQTTPREAGSTDTQYF	TGTGCCAGCAGCCAGACCACCCCTCGGGAGGCCGGTAGCACAGATACGCAGTATTTT
TRBV6-6	-	once	TRBJ1-5	CASSPFTPGSNQPQHF	TGTGCCAGCAGTCCCTTCACGCCGGGCTCCAATCAGCCCCAGCATTTT
TRBV7-3	-	once	TRBJ1-1	CASSLIPEGGNTEAFF	TGTGCCAGCAGCTTAATTCCCGAAGGGGGGAACACTGAAGCTTTCTTT
TRBV7-8	-	-	TRBJ2-7	CASTSAVPSYEQYF	TGTGCCAGCACCTCGGCTGTGCCTTCCTACGAGCAGTACTTC